The 18 T cell receptor beta chains presented below share a single source sample, sequenced in a study of T-cell memory formation after mild COVID-19. MiXCR was run by TCRdb on the 5' RACE reads, yielding one entry per CDR3 protein. Here the sample spans about 390,000 distinct CDR3 sequences, around a sixth being singletons. The sequencing input was PBMCs or a T cell subset sorted from them (not recorded which). The receptors here all came from a man aged 18 to 35 who had mild COVID-19 (a few samples of this study predate the infection). Cell type and time point are not known.

This chain joins TRBV12-3 or TRBV12-4 and TRBJ2-1; TRBD2 agrees at 14 bases. The CDR3 is 15 amino acids. V dropped 5 bases and J dropped 8; count of bases not matched to a gene: 5. CDR3 in amino acids: CASSPGLAGGYEQFF. The DNA of the CDR3 is TGTGCCAGCAGTCCAGGACTAGCGGGGGGCTATGAGCAGTTCTTC.

This clonotype was found a few times. The chain joins TRBV7-2 to TRBJ2-1; TRBD1 or TRBD2 may be the D gene (5 bases each). The length of the CDR3 is 12 residues. V shed 3 bases and J shed 12 bases, with 12 bases lying between them. Germline CDR1 is SGHTA and CDR2 is FQGNSA. The CDR3 reads CASSLVPGAQFF. The DNA for the CDR3 is TGTGCCAGCAGCTTGGTCCCCGGGGCGCAGTTCTTC. Together with reference TRBV7-2 and TRBJ2-1, the CDR3 gives the full variable domain: GAGVSQSPSNKVTEKGKDVELRCDPISGHTALYWYRQSLGQGLEFLIYFQGNSAPDKSGLPSDRFSAERTGGSVSTLTIQRTQQEDSAVYLCASSLVPGAQFFGPGTRLTVL.

This clonotype was seen a handful of times. This rearrangement joins TRBV7-6 to TRBJ2-7, with 14 bases that match TRBD2. Losses at the gene ends were 7 bases for V and 5 bases for J; bases not matched to a gene: 10. Germline loops: CDR1 SGHVS, CDR2 FNYEAQ. This CDR3 is built from 16 residues. This chain's CDR3 is CASTRLAGGARHEQYF. Written as DNA, the CDR3 is TGTGCCAGCACCAGACTAGCGGGGGGGGCGCGTCACGAGCAGTACTTC.

The sample holds a few counts of this clonotype. The V call is TRBV4-1, the J call TRBJ2-1, with 9 positions matching TRBD1. CDR3 length: 15 residues. With V trimmed by 4 bases and J by 5 bases, 6 bases remained unmatched. The germline gives CDR1 MGHRA, CDR2 YSYEKL. This CDR3 is CASSPGTGIDNEQFF. As DNA, the CDR3 is TGCGCCAGCAGCCCTGGGACAGGGATCGACAATGAGCAGTTCTTC.

J is TRBJ1-3 and V is TRBV12-3 or TRBV12-4; 9 positions agree with TRBD1. V was pared by 6 bases and J by 0 bases, with 9 bases of the junction left unmatched. This CDR3 is 17 amino acids long. The CDR3 DNA reads TGTGCCAGCAGGCTAACCGGGACAGGGTACTCTGGAAACACCATATATTTT. This sequence encodes CASRLTGTGYSGNTIYF.

This clonotype was recorded a few times. This chain uses TRBV27 with TRBJ2-1; D is ambiguous. CDR1 and CDR2 from the germline V gene are MNHEY and SMNVEV (reference sequence). The CDR3 has 14 amino acids. Trimming cost V 8 bases and J 5 bases, with 16 bases left between them. The DNA for the CDR3 is TGTGCCAGCGGATACGGTGACGGAAACAATGAGCAGTTCTTC. Protein: CASGYGDGNNEQFF.

This chain joins TRBV10-3 and TRBJ1-2; 7 bases line up with TRBD1. This CDR3 comprises 13 residues. The germline CDR1 and CDR2 sequences are ENHRY and SYGVKD. V was pared by 0 bases and J by 8 bases, with 3 bases of the junction left unmatched. The CDR3 nucleotides read TGTGCCATCAGTGAGTCGACAGGGAACGGCTACACCTTC. This gives the protein CAISESTGNGYTF.

J is TRBJ2-2 and V is TRBV7-2; D not resolved. There are 17 residues in the CDR3. Per the germline V gene, CDR1 is SGHTA and CDR2 is FQGNSA. The ends were cut back, 0 bases at V and 1 base at J, with 12 bases in the middle. The CDR3 region is CASSLALDSQNTGELFF. The DNA of the CDR3 is TGTGCCAGCAGCTTAGCGCTAGACTCACAGAACACCGGGGAGCTGTTTTTT.

This sequence joins TRBV30 and TRBJ2-2, with D maybe TRBD1 (5 bases). CDR3 length equals 12 residues. V lost 4 bases to trimming and J lost 5 bases, with 8 bases between them. Germline values: CDR1 GTSNPN, CDR2 SVGIG (reference sequence). The CDR3 spells CAWNTGTGELFF. Here the CDR3 DNA reads TGTGCCTGGAATACAGGAACCGGGGAGCTGTTTTTT.

The rearrangement uses TRBV20-1 and TRBJ1-1, with D perhaps TRBD1 (6 bases). This CDR3 region has 15 residues. Germline assignment: CDR1 DFQATT and CDR2 SNEGSKA (reference sequence). V was cut by 1 base and J by 4 bases, with 16 bases left in between. The CDR3 is CSARAPGARGTEAFF. CDR3 DNA: TGCAGTGCTAGAGCACCGGGGGCGCGGGGCACTGAAGCTTTCTTT.

This chain links TRBV6-2 or TRBV6-3 with TRBJ2-1, with TRBD2 identical over 9 bases. V shed 6 bases and J 11 bases; nucleotides not matched to a gene: 8. From germline, CDR1 is MNHEY and CDR2 SVGEGT. This CDR3 region has 13 residues. CDR3 sequence reads: CASSLTTSGKQFF. The CDR3, as DNA: TGTGCCAGCAGCCTCACGACTAGCGGAAAGCAGTTCTTC.

The chain carries TRBV4-2 and TRBJ2-5, with D perhaps matching TRBD2 (5 bases). The germline V gene has CDR1 LGHNA and CDR2 YNFKEQ. The length of the CDR3 is 15 residues. V was pared by 1 base and J by 1 base, with 10 bases between. CDR3 sequence reads: CASSQAAGAQETQYF. The CDR3 DNA follows: TGTGCCAGCAGCCAAGCGGCGGGCGCCCAAGAGACCCAGTACTTC.

The rearrangement links TRBV4-2 to TRBJ1-3; D remains unclear. Germline V gives CDR1 LGHNA, CDR2 YNFKEQ. The CDR3 sequence is 14 residues long. Between the trimmed V and J ends, which lost 1 base and 10 bases, there was a span of 14 bases. CDR3 sequence reads: CASSQVGNKGTIYF. CDR3 DNA sequence: TGTGCCAGCAGCCAAGTCGGGAACAAGGGTACCATATATTTT.

The table lists this clonotype with a few counts. This chain links TRBV5-1 with TRBJ2-2; 9 bases align to TRBD1. The CDR3 length is 15 residues. In germline, CDR1 is SGHRS, CDR2 YFSETQ. The trim removed 4 bases at V and 2 bases at J, leaving 3 bases unmatched. In DNA, the CDR3 is TGCGCCAGCAGCATGGGACAGGGTAACACCGGGGAGCTGTTTTTT. Translation gives CASSMGQGNTGELFF.

This clonotype occurred a few times. This chain connects TRBV7-9 to TRBJ1-5; TRBD1 might be the D (6 bases). V was clipped by 9 bases and J by 5 bases, with 20 bases between them. The CDR3 has 15 residues. CDR1 is SEHNR and CDR2 is FQNEAQ in the germline V gene (reference sequence). The CDR3 bases are TGTGCCAGTAGCCCCGCCTGGGGGCCGGATCAGCCCCAGCATTTT. Translation gives CASSPAWGPDQPQHF.

This chain joins TRBV5-1 and TRBJ2-3, with 7 bases fitting TRBD1. The germline CDR1 and CDR2 sequences are SGHRS and YFSETQ. V lost 2 bases, J lost 9 bases, and 12 bases stayed unmatched. The CDR3 is 15 residues long. CDR3 residues: CASSFGTALQKTQYF. CDR3 DNA sequence: TGCGCCAGCAGCTTCGGGACAGCCCTTCAGAAAACGCAGTATTTT.

This clonotype was seen many times. The chain has TRBV27 and TRBJ1-1, with D unclear. Trimming left V 3 bases short and J 4 bases short, with 9 bases between. The CDR3 is 13 amino acids. Germline CDR1 is MNHEY and CDR2 is SMNVEV (reference sequence). CDR3 sequence reads: CASSFKETTEAFF. As DNA, the CDR3 is TGTGCCAGCAGTTTTAAAGAGACCACTGAAGCTTTCTTT.

V usage is TRBV5-1 and J usage is TRBJ1-1; D call uncertain. From germline, CDR1 is SGHRS and CDR2 YFSETQ. V was shortened by 0 bases and J by 0 bases, with 12 bases between the two germline ends. The CDR3 sequence is 16 residues long. The DNA of the CDR3 is TGCGCCAGCAGCTTGGCGACCGCTCCTATGAACACTGAAGCTTTCTTT. Translation: CASSLATAPMNTEAFF.